This T cell receptor beta chain was observed in a study of CD8+ T cells in alopecia areata. Study-wide background: Tofacitinib dosing lasted 6 to 18 months, which was then followed by 6 months off drug.

Germline lookup yields CDR1 SGHRS and CDR2 YFSETQ. The CDR3 contains 15 residues. Between the trimmed V and J ends, which lost 7 bases and 5 bases, there was a span of 16 bases. Isolated RNA was reverse transcribed into cDNA used as the sequencing template. Produced via immunoSEQ multiplex PCR; TCRdb's table is partial and in-frame only. The repertoire includes more than 110,000 clones, around 50% of them detected once, and 5% to 7.5% sits in the top ten. This specimen was CD4+ T cells sorted from blood, taken at week 0. This TCR came from a human donor with alopecia areata. This chain uses TRBV5-1 with TRBJ1-6; D ambiguous. This chain's CDR3 is CASSRSAGNNSPLHF. The CDR3 nucleotides read TGCGCCAGCTCCCGGAGTGCTGGGAATAATTCACCCCTCCACTTT.